One and the same sample provided the 17 T cell receptor beta chains below, sequenced in a study of early T cells in non-severe SARS-CoV-2 infection. TCRdb used MiXCR to reprocess the 5' RACE reads, holding one entry per CDR3 protein. The data hold nearly 80,000 distinct CDR3 sequences, with roughly 13% observed a single time. The sample comprised whole blood. The source is an adult who was a healthcare worker with PCR-confirmed SARS-CoV-2 infection or an uninfected control (not recorded which).

This clonotype was picked up many times. The chain is built from TRBV20-1 and TRBJ1-5; 7 bases line up with TRBD1. Losses at the gene ends were 5 bases for V and 5 bases for J; bases not matched to a gene: 6. Germline V gives CDR1 DFQATT, CDR2 SNEGSKA (reference sequence). The CDR3 loop spans 13 amino acids. The CDR3 DNA sequence: TGCAGTGCTGGGACAGCATTTGATCAGCCCCAGCATTTT. Protein sequence: CSAGTAFDQPQHF.

This clonotype was seen a handful of times. The gene calls are TRBV6-6 and TRBJ1-6; D is unclear. The CDR3 spans 13 residues. V was pared by 7 bases and J by 10 bases, with 14 bases between. Germline V lookup: CDR1 MNHNY, CDR2 SVGAGI (reference sequence). The CDR3 nucleotides are TGTGCCAGCAAGAGGATGGAAGGATCACCCCTCCACTTT. It specifies CASKRMEGSPLHF.

This clonotype was picked up many times. This chain joins TRBV7-2 and TRBJ2-5; a weak D match, TRBD1 (6 bases). The CDR3 is 12 residues long. Germline V CDR1 and CDR2: SGHTA, FQGNSA. Trimming took 3 bases from V and 4 from J, leaving 6 bases between them. The CDR3 protein is CASSLGAETQYF. The DNA for the CDR3 is TGTGCCAGCAGCTTGGGGGCAGAGACCCAGTACTTC.

This clonotype was observed a few times. The CDR3 DNA reads as TGTGCCAGCAGTTTAGGGACTCTGAGCTCCTACGAGCAGTACTTC. As protein: CASSLGTLSSYEQYF. This chain joins TRBV28 and TRBJ2-7; a possible D gene is TRBD2 (6 bases). V lost 2 bases and J lost 0, with 11 bases in between. Looked up from germline, CDR1 is MDHEN and CDR2 is SYDVKM. This CDR3 region has 15 residues.

A few counts support this clonotype. The chain couples TRBV6-1 to TRBJ1-4; D is unclear. This CDR3 is 14 amino acids long. The V gene's germline CDR1 is MNHNS and CDR2 SASEGT. The V and J ends lost 6 bases and 8 bases respectively, with 16 bases between them. CDR3 amino acids: CASRVLGEEEKLFF. The CDR3 DNA reads TGTGCCAGCAGGGTCCTGGGCGAGGAGGAAAAACTGTTTTTT.

The chain couples TRBV6-2 or TRBV6-3 to TRBJ1-1; D perhaps matches TRBD1 (5 bases). The germline V and J ends were trimmed by 2 bases and 5 bases, with 18 bases remaining between them. In germline, CDR1 is MNHEY, CDR2 SVGEGT. The CDR3 consists of 16 residues. The CDR3, as DNA: TGTGCCAGCAGTTACCGACGAGGGCAGGGAGGGACTGAAGCTTTCTTT. Its protein product is CASSYRRGQGGTEAFF.

This sequence joins TRBV11-2 and TRBJ2-2; no firm D call. Germline loops: CDR1 SGHAT, CDR2 FQNNGV. The CDR3 sequence is 16 residues long. V lost 5 bases and J lost 0, with 13 bases in between. The CDR3 protein is CASSQIADPNTGELFF. The CDR3 bases are TGTGCCAGCAGCCAAATTGCGGACCCGAACACCGGGGAGCTGTTTTTT.

This clonotype was picked up many times. The J gene is TRBJ1-1, the V gene TRBV7-9, with D perhaps TRBD1 (5 bases). The CDR3 is 15 residues long. V lost 1 base and J lost 8, with 17 bases in between. Germline CDR1 and CDR2: SEHNR and FQNEAQ (reference sequence). The CDR3 loop is CASSLEGQGEPEAFF. CDR3 nucleotide sequence: TGTGCCAGCAGCTTAGAGGGGCAGGGTGAGCCCGAAGCTTTCTTT.

J is TRBJ2-7 and V is TRBV28; D unresolved. Germline V CDR1 and CDR2: MDHEN, SYDVKM. V was cut by 7 bases and J by 7 bases, with 8 bases left in between. This CDR3 has 10 residues. CDR3 residues: CASNTKEQYF. In DNA, the CDR3 is TGTGCCAGCAACACGAAGGAGCAGTACTTC.

In its sample, this clonotype ranks as medium-sized. V is TRBV11-2 and J is TRBJ2-1; D ambiguous. The V gene lost 3 bases and the J gene lost 8 bases, with 20 bases spanning the gap. The V gene's germline CDR1 is SGHAT and CDR2 FQNNGV. The CDR3 totals 16 residues. The CDR3 coding sequence is TGTGCCAGCAGCTTGCTTCTCCAGCATCGAAGCGATGAGCAGTTCTTC. Translating it yields CASSLLLQHRSDEQFF.

The chain joins TRBV6-2 or TRBV6-3 to TRBJ2-7; D not resolved. CDR1 is MNHEY and CDR2 is SVGEGT in the germline V gene. With 1 base removed from V and 0 bases from J, the gap between germline ends came to 19 bases. The CDR3 runs 18 residues. The DNA of the CDR3 is TGTGCCAGCAGTTACTTCCCCCGCGACGTACAGCTCTCCTACGAGCAGTACTTC. It is translated as CASSYFPRDVQLSYEQYF.

This clonotype was counted a single time. Being one base from a much bigger clone, this may be a read error. The CDR3 DNA reads as TGTGCCAGCAGCTTAGTTCGAAGGGATCCCTACGAGCAGTACTTC. This codes for CASSLVRRDPYEQYF. This chain links TRBV11-2 with TRBJ2-7, with D hard to call. Germline V gene sequence: CDR1 SGHAT, CDR2 FQNNGV. Trimming shortened V by 1 base and J by 2 bases, and 12 bases separated the two germline ends. This CDR3 is 15 amino acids long.

The rearrangement uses TRBV12-3 or TRBV12-4 and TRBJ2-7; tentative D call: TRBD1 (5 bases). The length of the CDR3 is 15 residues. Trimming took off 2 bases at V and 3 bases at J, with 14 bases between the two ends. This CDR3 reads CASSLSSVQGYEQYF. The CDR3 nucleotides read TGTGCCAGCAGTTTATCGTCGGTCCAGGGCTACGAGCAGTACTTC.

As regards this clonotype: This is likely a read error, given that the CDR3 carries no conserved phenylalanine or tryptophan at its end. This sequence joins TRBV28 and TRBJ2-3; 7 nucleotides line up with TRBD1. After removal of 6 bases from V and 2 bases from J, the junction contained 8 bases not matched to a gene. The CDR3 spans 15 residues. Per germline, CDR1 MDHEN and CDR2 SYDVKM. CDR3 coding DNA: TGTGCCAGCAGACCCACCGACAGGGTCACAGATACGCAGTATCTT. Protein product: CASRPTDRVTDTQYL.

The chain employs TRBV20-1 and TRBJ2-1; 10 positions agree with TRBD2. This CDR3 region has 16 residues. Germline values: CDR1 DFQATT, CDR2 SNEGSKA (reference sequence). The V gene end was trimmed by 5 bases and the J gene end by 1 base; junction bases not matched to a gene: 8. This CDR3 is CSAYLGTSVSYNEQFF. In DNA form, the CDR3 reads TGCAGTGCTTACCTCGGGACTAGCGTATCCTACAATGAGCAGTTCTTC.

The table lists this clonotype with many counts. The chain uses TRBV12-3 or TRBV12-4 and TRBJ1-1; D remains ambiguous. This CDR3 is built from 13 residues. The V end was cut by 2 bases, the J end by 11 bases, with 15 bases between. This chain's CDR3 is CASSLTHSTLAFF. The DNA of the CDR3 is TGTGCCAGCAGTTTAACTCACTCAACATTGGCTTTCTTT.

This clonotype was counted many times. The DNA for the CDR3 is TGTGCCACCTCTAGACGGGGCGGGGCATCCTACAATGAGCAGTTCTTC. Encoded protein: CATSRRGGASYNEQFF. The chain combines TRBV19 with TRBJ2-1; D may be TRBD2 (6 bases). The V gene lost 10 bases and the J gene lost 1 base, with 20 bases spanning the gap. CDR1 and CDR2 from the germline V gene are LNHDA and SQIVND (reference sequence). The CDR3 has 16 residues.